This note documents a single T cell receptor (beta chain) sequence. Its matching antigen is unknown. This sample is drawn from a study of cytomegalovirus exposure and HLA in healthy donors. 13 Jbeta primers and 60 Vbeta primers were used for the PCR. The assay was immunoSEQ multiplex PCR, and TCRdb's table has in-frame clones only and misses some. The profile shows more than 150,000 clones, 82% of them singletons. Study findings and constraints: Later analysis demonstrated an association between a missense DCLRE1C variant and TCR beta V- and J-gene trimming. Most TCR sequences proved rare, with some public TCRs found in many donors.

The sequence derives from a middle-aged man in good health and CMV-seronegative. Sequencing was done on a sample of PBMCs.

For the CDR3, the DNA is TGTGCCAGTAGTATCCGGGGGATGAACACTGAAGCTTTCTTT. Protein: CASSIRGMNTEAFF. The chain is built from TRBV19 and TRBJ1-1, with a possible D match to TRBD1 (5 bases). CDR1 is LNHDA, CDR2 SQIVND, per germline (reference sequence). Deletions cut 3 bases from V and 0 bases from J, with 8 bases between. CDR3 length: 14 residues.